The 2 T cell receptor beta chains presented below share a single source sample, sequenced in a study of B cell selection in AIRE deficiency. Sorted regulatory T cells were CD4-positive, CD25-high and CD127-low or negative. Method: immunoSEQ multiplex PCR; TCRdb's copy keeps in-frame clones and lacks some. Of roughly 14,000 clones in the sample, about 92% are singletons; the top ten hold approximately 0.99%. Material for sequencing was Tregs sorted from PBMCs. These receptors came from a human donor with AIRE deficiency.

The chain joins TRBV2 to TRBJ1-1; D remains ambiguous. This CDR3 region has 15 residues. The V end was cut by 4 bases, the J end by 1 base, with 13 bases between. Germline-derived CDR1 and CDR2 are SNHLY and FYNNEI. CDR3 in DNA: TGTGCCAGCAGTGTAAGGGAACTCACGAACACTGAAGCTTTCTTT. The encoded protein is CASSVRELTNTEAFF.

The chain combines TRBV10-1 with TRBJ1-2; D is perhaps TRBD1 (5 bases). CDR1 and CDR2 (germline): WNHNN, SYGVQD (reference sequence). V was pared by 6 bases and J by 4 bases, with 15 bases between. The CDR3 runs 14 residues. The CDR3 loop reads CASRIREIGYGYTF. The CDR3 DNA reads TGCGCCAGCAGGATCAGGGAGATCGGCTATGGCTACACCTTC.